Below, 29 T cell receptor beta chains from the same sample are listed, as sequenced in a study of CD8 T cells in ankylosing spondylitis. Each CDR3 protein gets one entry after TCRdb re-called the 5' RACE reads with MiXCR. The sample contains 30,000 to 35,000 distinct CDR3 sequences, about 30% of which appear only once. What was sequenced was synovial fluid, either unsorted or a sorted T cell fraction (not recorded which). These receptors all come from a male donor with ankylosing spondylitis.

CDR3 DNA sequence: TGCAGTGTCCCGTCGGGACAGGGGAACTATGGCTACACCTTC. This encodes CSVPSGQGNYGYTF. The chain joins TRBV20-1 to TRBJ1-2; 10 bases agree with TRBD1. V lost 7 bases, J lost 2 bases, and 7 bases stayed unmatched. The CDR3 loop spans 14 amino acids. Germline CDR1 and CDR2: DFQATT and SNEGSKA (reference sequence).

The rearrangement joins TRBV4-1 to TRBJ1-1; D gene unclear. V shed 3 bases and J shed 7 bases, with 15 bases lying between them. Germline CDR1 and CDR2: MGHRA and YSYEKL. The CDR3 loop spans 14 amino acids. The CDR3, as DNA: TGCGCCAGCAGCCACCTACTACAGTACAGTGAAGCTTTCTTT. It codes for CASSHLLQYSEAFF.

The chain uses TRBV7-7 and TRBJ2-2; the match to TRBD1 covers 8 bases. J was trimmed by 7 bases and V by 4 bases; bases with no gene match: 2. Germline V lookup: CDR1 SSHAT, CDR2 FNYEAQ (reference sequence). This CDR3 has 13 amino acids. This CDR3 reads CASSYGQGGELFF. For the CDR3, the DNA is TGTGCCAGCAGCTACGGACAGGGCGGGGAGCTGTTTTTT.

This clonotype occurred a few times. The chain recombines TRBV13 with TRBJ2-1, with D tentatively TRBD1 (5 bases). Germline loops: CDR1 PRHDT, CDR2 FYEKMQ (reference sequence). The V gene lost 6 bases and the J gene lost 0 bases, with 6 bases spanning the gap. The CDR3 has 13 amino acids. The CDR3 is CASRQGSYNEQFF. CDR3 sequence (DNA): TGTGCCAGCAGGCAGGGCTCCTACAATGAGCAGTTCTTC.

The chain combines TRBV5-1 with TRBJ2-4, with D uncertain. This CDR3 spans 13 amino acids. The germline CDR1 and CDR2 sequences are SGHRS and YFSETQ. The germline V and J ends were trimmed by 0 bases and 5 bases, with 6 bases remaining between them. The CDR3 DNA is TGCGCCAGCAGCTTGGGTACAGAAAACATTCAGTACTTC. Amino acid sequence: CASSLGTENIQYF.

V is TRBV5-1 and J is TRBJ2-1; 9 bases match TRBD1. V gave up 4 bases and J gave up 8 bases; unmatched junction bases: 7. The CDR3 consists of 14 residues. Per germline, CDR1 SGHRS and CDR2 YFSETQ. Here the CDR3 reads CASSTYRGQHEQFF. The CDR3 DNA reads as TGCGCCAGCAGCACCTACAGGGGGCAACATGAGCAGTTCTTC.

The chain combines TRBV4-1 with TRBJ2-7, with 9 bases matching TRBD1. CDR1 is MGHRA and CDR2 is YSYEKL in the germline V gene. J gave up 6 bases and V 2 bases, and 8 bases lay outside the gene matches. The CDR3 totals 15 residues. DNA for the CDR3: TGCGCCAGCAGCCAAACCCCGGGACAGGGTGCCGAGCAGTACTTC. It translates to CASSQTPGQGAEQYF.

This rearrangement joins TRBV20-1 to TRBJ2-1; 8 bases fit TRBD2. The CDR3 spans 14 residues. With V trimmed by 7 bases and J by 9 bases, 14 bases remained unmatched. Germline-derived CDR1 and CDR2 are DFQATT and SNEGSKA (reference sequence). The CDR3 is CSVPTEREWSEQFF. For the CDR3, the DNA is TGCAGTGTCCCTACCGAGCGGGAGTGGAGTGAGCAGTTCTTC.

The table lists this clonotype with a few counts. The J gene is TRBJ2-1, the V gene TRBV20-1, with TRBD2 matching 7 bases. Germline CDR1 is DFQATT and CDR2 is SNEGSKA (reference sequence). After removal of 5 bases from V and 12 bases from J, the junction contained 19 bases not matched to a gene. This CDR3 region has 15 residues. The CDR3 protein is CSAARETGGVPAQFF. CDR3 DNA: TGCAGTGCTGCCCGCGAGACGGGAGGTGTCCCGGCGCAGTTCTTC.

CDR3 in DNA: TGTGCCAGCAGCTCCCTTGGGGGGAAAAACACTGAAGCTTTCTTT. It encodes CASSSLGGKNTEAFF. The chain combines TRBV7-9 with TRBJ1-1, with D possibly matching TRBD1 (5 bases). This CDR3 spans 15 amino acids. Trimming took off 4 bases at V and 2 bases at J, with 14 bases between the two ends. Germline V lookup: CDR1 SEHNR, CDR2 FQNEAQ (reference sequence).

The V gene is TRBV7-8, the J gene TRBJ1-6; D gene uncertain. Looked up from germline, CDR1 is SGHVS and CDR2 is FQNEAQ. CDR3 size: 15 residues. The ends were cut back, 6 bases at V and 6 bases at J, with 15 bases in the middle. This chain's CDR3 is CASRRLNLGNSPLHF. The CDR3, as DNA: TGTGCCAGCAGGCGGCTCAATTTGGGTAATTCACCCCTCCACTTT. Full variable domain (rest looked up from reference TRBV7-8 and TRBJ1-6): GAGVSQSPRYKVAKRGQDVALRCDPISGHVSLFWYQQALGQGPEFLTYFQNEAQLDKSGLPSDRFFAERPEGSVSTLKIQRTQQEDSAVYLCASRRLNLGNSPLHFGNGTRLTVT.

Ten or more counts support this clonotype. This chain links TRBV29-1 with TRBJ2-1; D remains unclear. CDR1 is SQVTM and CDR2 is ANQGSEA in the germline V gene. V lost 7 bases and J lost 8, with 9 bases in between. This CDR3 has 10 residues. CDR3 in DNA: TGCAGCGCTAGGTGGGATGAGCAGTTCTTC. This sequence encodes CSARWDEQFF.

The chain is built from TRBV9 and TRBJ1-6, with D hard to call. This CDR3 has 15 residues. V shed 2 bases and J shed 5 bases, with 11 bases lying between them. From germline, CDR1 is SGDLS and CDR2 YYNGEE. The CDR3 spells CASSVTRTHNSPLHF. DNA for the CDR3: TGTGCCAGCAGCGTGACCCGGACCCATAATTCACCCCTCCACTTT.

This clonotype was seen ten or more times. The chain is built from TRBV12-3 or TRBV12-4 and TRBJ2-1; D not certain. The CDR3 length is 14 residues. With 3 bases removed from V and 4 bases from J, the gap between germline ends came to 10 bases. The CDR3 loop is CASSFWAEYNEQFF. CDR3 coding DNA: TGTGCCAGCAGTTTTTGGGCAGAATACAATGAGCAGTTCTTC.

To note about this clonotype: Compared with germline, one end of the junction differs, possibly owing to a read error. This sequence joins TRBV27 and TRBJ2-1; possibly TRBD1 for D (5 bases). This CDR3 region has 13 residues. Germline-derived CDR1 and CDR2 are MNHEY and SMNVEV (reference sequence). CDR3 DNA: TGTGCCAGCACTCAGGGCTCCCACAATGAGCAGTTCTTC. Protein sequence: CASTQGSHNEQFF.

This clonotype was detected only a few times. V gene TRBV29-1 combines with J gene TRBJ2-1; the D is unclear. The CDR3 spans 10 residues. Germline CDR1 reads SQVTM; CDR2 reads ANQGSEA. Trimming left V 7 bases short and J 10 bases short, with 11 bases between. In nucleotides, the CDR3 is TGCAGCGGGGGTGGAGAAGAGCAGTTCTTC. Its protein is CSGGGEEQFF.

The chain employs TRBV5-1 and TRBJ2-7, with 13 nucleotides matching TRBD2. CDR1 is SGHRS and CDR2 is YFSETQ in the germline V gene. The ends lost 0 bases at V and 0 bases at J; junction bases unmatched: 3. The CDR3 has 17 amino acids. The CDR3: CASSLGGLAGLSYEQYF. Here the CDR3 DNA reads TGCGCCAGCAGCTTGGGGGGACTAGCGGGACTCTCCTACGAGCAGTACTTC.

This clonotype was counted between two and nine times. V usage is TRBV5-6 and J usage is TRBJ2-1; 10 bases agree with TRBD2. Germline V lookup: CDR1 SGHDT, CDR2 YYEEEE. This CDR3 has 16 amino acids. The junction had 10 bases not matched to a gene; V was cut back by 0 bases and J by 10 bases. CDR3 nucleotide sequence: TGTGCCAGCAGCTTGGCCGGGATAGCGGGAGGAGAAGAGCAGTTCTTC. Translation gives CASSLAGIAGGEEQFF.

The CDR3 reads CASRSGPGGNSPLHF. DNA for the CDR3: TGTGCCAGCAGGTCTGGTCCTGGGGGAAATTCACCCCTCCACTTT. The rearrangement links TRBV27 to TRBJ1-6; maybe TRBD1 (5 bases). Germline-derived CDR1 and CDR2 are MNHEY and SMNVEV (reference sequence). The V end lost 6 bases, the J end lost 7 bases, and 16 bases lay between the germline ends. The CDR3 has 15 amino acids.

The chain uses TRBV20-1 and TRBJ1-4; D not resolved. This CDR3 spans 14 amino acids. V was shortened by 0 bases and J by 8 bases, with 13 bases between the two germline ends. Germline V CDR1 and CDR2: DFQATT, SNEGSKA (reference sequence). DNA for the CDR3: TGCAGTGCTAGAGACGGGTCCGAGGTAGAAAAACTGTTTTTT. This encodes CSARDGSEVEKLFF.

The sample holds a few counts of this clonotype. The CDR3 reads CASRTGVAYEQYV. In nucleotides, the CDR3 is TGTGCCAGTAGGACAGGGGTCGCCTACGAGCAGTACGTC. The chain is built from TRBV2 and TRBJ2-7, with 9 bases identical to TRBD1. Per the germline V gene, CDR1 is SNHLY and CDR2 is FYNNEI. Losses at the gene ends were 9 bases for V and 2 bases for J; bases not matched to a gene: 5. This CDR3 is built from 13 residues.

The sample holds many counts of this clonotype. This chain links TRBV7-2 with TRBJ1-2; D is ambiguous. The germline V gene encodes CDR1 SGHTA and CDR2 FQGNSA. The V end was cut by 1 base, the J end by 2 bases, with 8 bases between. The CDR3 spans 14 residues. CDR3 sequence reads: CASSLDSGNYGYTF. CDR3 nucleotide sequence: TGTGCCAGCAGCTTAGACTCGGGAAACTATGGCTACACCTTC.

The chain links TRBV2 to TRBJ2-3; 7 bases agree with TRBD1. V shed 8 bases and J 2 bases; nucleotides not matched to a gene: 16. CDR1 SNHLY and CDR2 FYNNEI come from the germline V gene. The CDR3 runs 17 residues. CDR3 sequence reads: CASWADKETGSTDTQYF. CDR3 coding DNA: TGTGCCAGCTGGGCGGATAAAGAGACAGGGTCCACAGATACGCAGTATTTT.

The rearrangement links TRBV4-2 to TRBJ2-3, with TRBD2 identical over 11 bases. The length of the CDR3 is 15 residues. Germline CDR1 is LGHNA and CDR2 is YNFKEQ. V lost 5 bases, J lost 3 bases, and 4 bases stayed unmatched. CDR3 in amino acids: CASSALAGGTDTQYF. DNA of the CDR3: TGTGCCAGCAGCGCCCTAGCGGGAGGTACAGATACGCAGTATTTT.

The rearrangement joins TRBV4-1 to TRBJ1-2; 7 bases are shared with TRBD1. V dropped 0 bases and J dropped 4; count of bases not matched to a gene: 5. This CDR3 is built from 15 residues. CDR1 is MGHRA and CDR2 is YSYEKL in the germline V gene. The CDR3 is CASSQETGAPYGYTF. The CDR3 region has the DNA TGCGCCAGCAGCCAAGAAACAGGGGCGCCCTATGGCTACACCTTC.

On this clonotype: A much larger clone differs by one base, so this may be a read error. V and J are TRBV4-1 and TRBJ2-1; 7 positions match TRBD2. Germline CDR1 MGHRA, CDR2 YSYEKL. The CDR3 is 14 amino acids. The chain's CDR3 is CTSRPQTSPDEQFF. The DNA of the CDR3 is TGCACCAGCAGACCTCAGACTAGCCCCGATGAGCAGTTCTTC.

The sample holds one count of this clonotype. The CDR3 DNA follows: TGTGCCAGCAGTTACCTCCCAGTAACCGGGGTCTGTTTTTTT. It yields the protein CASSYLPVTGVCFF. The genes are TRBV6-5 and TRBJ2-2; perhaps TRBD2 as D (5 bases). The CDR3 has 14 residues. Germline CDR1 and CDR2: MNHEY and SVGAGI. V lost 2 bases and J 17 bases, leaving 21 bases between the germline ends.

J is TRBJ2-7 and V is TRBV27; no clear D gene. The CDR3 loop spans 14 amino acids. The V gene lost 2 bases and the J gene lost 1 base, with 9 bases spanning the gap. Germline V lookup: CDR1 MNHEY, CDR2 SMNVEV (reference sequence). CDR3 in DNA: TGTGCCAGCAGTTTAGCGAGTCCTTCCTACGAGCAGTACTTC. Translated: CASSLASPSYEQYF.

The V call is TRBV27, the J call TRBJ1-5; 7 bases are a match to TRBD1. This CDR3 is built from 15 residues. V was clipped by 6 bases and J by 7 bases; unmatched bases: 12. From germline, CDR1 is MNHEY and CDR2 SMNVEV (reference sequence). The CDR3 DNA sequence: TGTGCCAGCAGGCGCAGCCGGGACAGTGGCCAGCCCCAGCATTTT. Its protein is CASRRSRDSGQPQHF.